This T cell receptor beta chain was documented in a study of blood T cell repertoires in COVID-19. Here immunoSEQ multiplex PCR was the method, and the copy in TCRdb shows in-frame clones only, minus some. Of 200,000 to 250,000 clones listed, approximately 86% were seen once; the top ten hold around 3.1%. V was pared by 4 bases and J by 5 bases, with 5 bases of the junction left unmatched. The V gene's germline CDR1 is LGHDT and CDR2 YNNKEL (reference sequence). The CDR3 contains 14 residues. This sequence originates from a man between 60 and 70 years old with acute or convalescent COVID-19. The chain couples TRBV3-1 (or the pseudogene TRBV3-2) to TRBJ2-3; 8 bases are shared with TRBD2. Sequencing was done on a sample of peripheral blood. This CDR3 is CASSLGGAGDTQYF. CDR3 sequence (DNA): TGTGCCAGCAGCCTCGGGGGGGCGGGAGATACGCAGTATTTT.